Listed here is a single T cell receptor (beta chain). As yet, its antigen is unknown. Authors' processing steps: Filtering was not the same, since immunoSEQ gave junction-only sequences without quality scores. Sequencing used immunoSEQ multiplex PCR; TCRdb keeps in-frame clones, though not all of them. Clone size and the V and J calls come from that table; the DNA yielded D and trimming. Of approximately 2.1 million clones in the sample, just over 90% are singletons; the top ten hold about 0.41%. The data stem from a study of shared clonotypes between healthy human individuals. Turning to the study itself: There were three CD4 naive, three CD4 memory, two CD8 naive and one CD8 memory plates per donor. General study points: About 4.5% of naive CD4 clonotypes were common to several donors.

This CDR3 spans 14 amino acids. Germline V gives CDR1 MNHEY, CDR2 SMNVEV (reference sequence). Trimming removed 4 bases at V and 9 bases at J, with 16 bases between. The clonotype comes from a young man in good health. Some clones in this sample may be carry-over from other donors' samples. The material sequenced was naive CD4+ T cells from PBMCs. Specified subset: CD45RA+ positively selected. The V gene is TRBV27, the J gene TRBJ2-1, with D tentatively TRBD2 (5 bases). The DNA for the CDR3 is TGTGCCAGCAGTTCTCATGCTCTAGGAGGTGAGCAGTTCTTC. This encodes CASSSHALGGEQFF.